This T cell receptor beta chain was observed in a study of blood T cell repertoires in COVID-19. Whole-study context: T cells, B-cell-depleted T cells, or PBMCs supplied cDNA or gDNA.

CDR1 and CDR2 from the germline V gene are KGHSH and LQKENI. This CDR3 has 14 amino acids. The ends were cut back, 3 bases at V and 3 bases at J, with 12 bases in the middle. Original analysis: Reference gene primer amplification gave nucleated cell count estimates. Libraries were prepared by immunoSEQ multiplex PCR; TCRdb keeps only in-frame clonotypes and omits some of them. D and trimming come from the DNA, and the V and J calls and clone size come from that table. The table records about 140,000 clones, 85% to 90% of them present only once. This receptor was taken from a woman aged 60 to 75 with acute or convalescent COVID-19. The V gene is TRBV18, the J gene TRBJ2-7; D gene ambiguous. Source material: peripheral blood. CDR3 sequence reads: CASSPTSRGYEQYF. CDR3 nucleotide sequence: TGTGCCAGCTCACCTACCTCTAGAGGCTACGAGCAGTACTTC.